Here is one T cell receptor beta chain with its context. What it recognizes is unknown. CDR3 length: 15 residues. CDR1 and CDR2 from the germline V gene are DFQATT and SNEGSKA (reference sequence). J lost 6 bases, V lost 6 bases, and 7 bases had no gene match. Approximately 9.2 milliliters was the volume of peripheral blood drawn from each donor. The data were obtained in a study of blood T cells in healthy people across ages. Then a second PCR, running roughly 7 to 11 cycles, was carried out with a sample-barcoded 5' primer and a J-beta primer mix. Every cDNA molecule bore a tag from a template-switch adaptor containing 12 random nucleotides. TCRdb re-called the 5' RACE reads through MiXCR, storing one row per CDR3 protein. The sample includes roughly 1.4 million distinct CDR3 sequences, roughly 60% of them seen just once. The study's findings and limits: Investigators viewed diversity estimates from one million T cells as underestimates, the study reported. While age rose, TCR beta diversity per million T cells dropped in a roughly linear way.

This receptor was obtained from a man in his late teens or twenties in good health. The chain uses TRBV20-1 and TRBJ2-1; TRBD2 agrees at 14 bases. Material: blood. The CDR3 loop reads CSAEKTSGGGNEQFF. The CDR3 DNA reads TGCAGTGCCGAGAAGACTAGCGGGGGGGGCAATGAGCAGTTCTTC.